This entry is about one T cell receptor beta chain. Its cognate antigen is unknown. Method: immunoSEQ multiplex PCR; TCRdb's copy keeps in-frame clones and lacks some. The table has 140,000 to 150,000 clones, 70% to 90% seen once. The data are from a study of T cell responses to AZD1222 COVID-19 vaccine. General study findings and limits: The peak T cell response came first, and repertoires were sampled only after it.

Unmatched junction bases numbered 11, after V lost 4 bases and J lost 9 bases. The germline gives CDR1 WSHSY, CDR2 SAAADI. This CDR3 has 17 residues. The TCR originated in an adult in good health. This specimen was peripheral blood, taken on day 0 of AZD1222 vaccination. The rearrangement uses TRBV10-2 and TRBJ2-1, with 14 nucleotides matching TRBD2. The CDR3 loop is CASSAMFGTSGSSEQFF. CDR3 nucleotides: TGCGCCAGCAGTGCTATGTTCGGGACTAGCGGGAGTTCTGAGCAGTTCTTC.